Following are 16 T cell receptor beta chains from one sample sequenced in a study of regulatory T cells in long-lasting Graves disease. According to the study, TCR beta libraries were built with iRepertoire HTBI primers and CDR3-region Arm-PCR. TCRdb reprocessed the multiplex PCR reads via MiXCR and lists one record per CDR3 protein. The sample carries 500,000 to 700,000 distinct CDR3 sequences, around 17% recorded once. The sample's time point: newly diagnosed GD, antithyroid drugs for less than 3 months. Generation of the TCR library employed RNA extracted from PBMCs. The data were also submitted as part of a second study, on T cells in Graves' hyperthyroidism and ophthalmopathy.

The specimen comprised peripheral blood mononuclear cells (PBMCs), sampled at new diagnosis, from a patient treated with antithyroid drugs. These receptor sequences come from a woman aged 25 to 39 with Graves disease.

CDR3 region: CASSFGDRGGKLFF. The CDR3 DNA reads TGTGCCAGCAGTTTCGGGGACAGGGGAGGGAAACTGTTTTTT. The chain carries TRBV27 and TRBJ1-4; 10 bases match TRBD1. This CDR3 has 14 residues. J was trimmed by 11 bases and V by 3 bases; bases with no gene match: 6. Germline CDR1 is MNHEY and CDR2 is SMNVEV (reference sequence).

This clonotype occurred many times. The V and J genes are TRBV11-2 and TRBJ1-6; 7 positions match TRBD1. V shed 3 bases, J shed 8 bases, and the junction held 4 bases outside the gene matches. CDR1 and CDR2 from the germline V gene are SGHAT and FQNNGV. The CDR3 is made up of 14 amino acids. CDR3 coding DNA: TGTGCCAGCAGCTTTGGGACAGTCGATTCACCCCTCCACTTT. Residues: CASSFGTVDSPLHF. The full variable domain, rest sourced from reference TRBV11-2 and TRBJ1-6, is EAGVAQSPRYKIIEKRQSVAFWCNPISGHATLYWYQQILGQGPKLLIQFQNNGVVDDSQLPKDRFSAERLKGVDSTLKIQPAKLEDSAVYLCASSFGTVDSPLHFGNGTRLTVT.

With respect to this clonotype: One end of the junction is discordant with germline, which a read error may explain. This chain joins TRBV18 and TRBJ1-4; D is ambiguous. CDR1 is KGHSH and CDR2 is LQKENI in the germline V gene. This CDR3 spans 12 amino acids. The DNA for the CDR3 is TGTGCCAGCTCCGGGAGGAATGAAGAACTGTTTTTT. Encoded protein: CASSGRNEELFF.

Worth noting for this clonotype: The junction and the germline gene differ at one end; a read error may be behind it. V usage is TRBV19 and J usage is TRBJ1-1; weak D call: TRBD1 (6 bases). From germline, CDR1 is LNHDA and CDR2 SQIVND (reference sequence). This CDR3 region has 14 residues. The CDR3 here is CGSRVQGSGTEAFF. The CDR3 region has the DNA TGTGGCAGTAGGGTCCAGGGGAGTGGTACTGAAGCTTTCTTT. Looking up the rest from reference TRBV19 and TRBJ1-1 gives the full variable domain: DGGITQSPKYLFRKEGQNVTLSCEQNLNHDAMYWYRQDPGQGLRLIYYSQIVNDFQKGDIAEGYSVSREKKESFPLTVTSAQKNPTAFYLCGSRVQGSGTEAFFGQGTRLTVV.

This clonotype was counted many times. The V and J genes are TRBV7-9 and TRBJ2-3; D unclear. CDR1 SEHNR and CDR2 FQNEAQ come from the germline V gene (reference sequence). V dropped 1 base and J dropped 2 bases, with 10 bases sitting between them. The CDR3 contains 15 residues. The CDR3 spells CASSLVQISTDTQYF. CDR3 bases: TGTGCCAGCAGCTTAGTCCAGATTTCCACAGATACGCAGTATTTT. Looking up the rest from reference TRBV7-9 and TRBJ2-3 gives the full variable domain: DTGVSQNPRHKITKRGQNVTFRCDPISEHNRLYWYRQTLGQGPEFLTYFQNEAQLEKSRLLSDRFSAERPKGSFSTLEIQRTEQGDSAMYLCASSLVQISTDTQYFGPGTRLTVL.

This clonotype was counted many times. This sequence joins TRBV5-1 and TRBJ1-4, with 7 bases aligning to TRBD1. Germline trimming cut 6 bases from V and 8 bases from J; bases unmatched to any gene: 10. The V gene's germline CDR1 is SGHRS and CDR2 YFSETQ. This CDR3 spans 14 amino acids. CDR3 amino acids: CASTRGEESEKLFF. In nucleotides, the CDR3 is TGCGCCAGCACCAGGGGGGAAGAGAGCGAAAAACTGTTTTTT.

In its sample, this clonotype was seen many times. The V gene is TRBV27, the J gene TRBJ2-6; a weak D match, TRBD1 (6 bases). This CDR3 comprises 17 residues. The V and J ends lost 5 bases and 1 base respectively, with 15 bases between them. Germline loops: CDR1 MNHEY, CDR2 SMNVEV (reference sequence). The CDR3 coding sequence is TGTGCCAGCAGTCAGAGGACAGCTAGTTCTGGGGCCAACGTCCTGACTTTC. This encodes CASSQRTASSGANVLTF.

This clonotype was detected only a few times. The chain is built from TRBV7-8 and TRBJ2-3; TRBD2 aligns across 10 bases. CDR3 length: 16 residues. Germline V CDR1 and CDR2: SGHVS, FQNEAQ. J lost 0 bases, V lost 4 bases, and 4 bases had no gene match. CDR3 sequence (DNA): TGTGCCAGCAGCTCGGGGACTAGCGTGAGCACAGATACGCAGTATTTT. This encodes CASSSGTSVSTDTQYF. Using reference TRBV7-8 and TRBJ2-3 for the parts outside the CDR3, the full variable domain is GAGVSQSPRYKVAKRGQDVALRCDPISGHVSLFWYQQALGQGPEFLTYFQNEAQLDKSGLPSDRFFAERPEGSVSTLKIQRTQQEDSAVYLCASSSGTSVSTDTQYFGPGTRLTVL.

The chain combines TRBV2 with TRBJ1-5; D is unresolved. Per the germline V gene, CDR1 is SNHLY and CDR2 is FYNNEI. Trimming stripped 7 bases from V and 2 bases from J, with 12 bases between. This CDR3 contains 14 residues. The CDR3 nucleotides are TGTGCCAGCACCGAAACTAGGGGCAATCAGCCCCAGCATTTT. It yields the protein CASTETRGNQPQHF. The full variable domain, rest sourced from reference TRBV2 and TRBJ1-5, is EPEVTQTPSHQVTQMGQEVILRCVPISNHLYFYWYRQILGQKVEFLVSFYNNEISEKSEIFDDQFSVERPDGSNFTLKIRSTKLEDSAMYFCASTETRGNQPQHFGDGTRLSIL.

The gene calls are TRBV7-9 and TRBJ2-7; TRBD2 matches at 7 bases. The ends lost 5 bases at V and 3 bases at J; junction bases unmatched: 10. The CDR3 totals 15 residues. Per germline, CDR1 SEHNR and CDR2 FQNEAQ (reference sequence). This chain's CDR3 is CASSHRASGDYEQYF. CDR3 DNA sequence: TGTGCCAGCAGCCATCGGGCTAGCGGAGACTACGAGCAGTACTTC.

This clonotype was counted at least ten times. The chain has TRBV28 and TRBJ1-1, with D possibly matching TRBD1 (5 bases). The length of the CDR3 is 15 residues. Looked up from germline, CDR1 is MDHEN and CDR2 is SYDVKM. V was cut by 4 bases and J by 5 bases, with 17 bases left in between. Here the CDR3 DNA reads TGTGCCAGCAGTTACCCTCGGGGGGGGAAGACTGAAGCTTTCTTT. This codes for CASSYPRGGKTEAFF.

This clonotype was observed at least ten times. The chain combines TRBV5-1 with TRBJ2-3; D ambiguous. V was pared by 1 base and J by 4 bases, with 13 bases between. CDR1 and CDR2 (germline): SGHRS, YFSETQ. This CDR3 region has 15 residues. The CDR3 bases are TGCGCCAGCAGCTTGTTTACCGGATCGGCAGATACGCAGTATTTT. This codes for CASSLFTGSADTQYF.

This clonotype was detected ten times or more. CDR3 sequence: CASTSGILNTEAFF. The DNA for the CDR3 is TGCGCCAGCACTTCGGGCATACTGAACACTGAAGCTTTCTTT. The chain employs TRBV5-1 and TRBJ1-1; no definite D call. V lost 6 bases, J lost 0 bases, and 12 bases lay in between. The CDR3 contains 14 residues. Germline V gene sequence: CDR1 SGHRS, CDR2 YFSETQ.

This clonotype has a count of ten or more. The genes are TRBV28 and TRBJ2-3, with TRBD2 matching over 11 bases. The germline V gene has CDR1 MDHEN and CDR2 SYDVKM. This CDR3 is 14 amino acids long. The V gene end was trimmed by 5 bases and the J gene end by 9 bases; junction bases not matched to a gene: 7. Here the CDR3 DNA reads TGTGCCAGCAGTCCGGGACTAGCGGTTGAGACGCAGTATTTT. Its protein product is CASSPGLAVETQYF.

This clonotype has ten or more counts. The J gene is TRBJ2-7, the V gene TRBV12-3 or TRBV12-4, with a tentative D call TRBD2 (5 bases). The germline V and J ends were trimmed by 6 bases and 2 bases, with 8 bases remaining between them. The CDR3 runs to 12 residues. The CDR3 region is CASSLTTYEQYF. The DNA of the CDR3 is TGTGCCAGCAGCCTGACTACCTACGAGCAGTACTTC.

Many counts were recorded for this clonotype. The V gene is TRBV6-1, the J gene TRBJ2-7; no definite D call. The V and J ends lost 6 bases and 1 base respectively, with 10 bases between them. CDR3 length: 13 amino acids. The germline V gene encodes CDR1 MNHNS and CDR2 SASEGT. CDR3 loop: CASRVPGSYEQYF. CDR3 nucleotides: TGTGCCAGCAGGGTCCCCGGGTCCTACGAGCAGTACTTC.